Listed below are T cell receptor beta chains from one sample, sequenced in a study of cytomegalovirus exposure and HLA in healthy donors. Method: immunoSEQ multiplex PCR; TCRdb's copy keeps in-frame clones and lacks some. This sample has fewer than 150,000 clones, with approximately 85% found just once. Sequencing was carried out using PBMCs. These receptors were taken from a woman aged 30 to 39 in good health and CMV-seropositive. Both conserved end residues are part of each CDR3. The order of the fields is CDR3 DNA, CDR3 protein, D gene, V gene, clone size, J gene. D genes are given only for firm matches. Clone size is stated in some rows and not others, as once, few, many or a class when expanded.

TGTGCCAGCAGCCGGGAGGACAGGGGAATCAATCCTGAAGCTTTCTTT CASSREDRGINPEAFF TRBD1 TRBV4-2 . TRBJ1-1
TGTGCCAGCAGCTCAGGACTGGGTAGCCAGTACTTC CASSSGLGSQYF . TRBV7-9 . TRBJ2-5
TGCAGCGTTGAGGTGCGGGGGCAGGACAATGAGCAGTTCTTC CSVEVRGQDNEQFF . TRBV29-1 . TRBJ2-1
TGTGCCAGCAGTTTATCTCTCCCCGACAGGGCCCGTGGGGAGCTGTTTTTT CASSLSLPDRARGELFF TRBD1 TRBV27 . TRBJ2-2
TGTGCCAGCAGCTTGAGGGAGTATGGCTACACCTTC CASSLREYGYTF . TRBV5-6 once TRBJ1-2
TGTGCCAGCAGTGTCTGGGAGGAGACCCAGTACTTC CASSVWEETQYF . TRBV2 . TRBJ2-5
TGTGCCAGCAGCCGAGCAGGCGCCCAAGAGACCCAGTACTTC CASSRAGAQETQYF . TRBV14 . TRBJ2-5
TGTGCCAGCAGCTCCCCCGGGGGATCCTCTTTGAACACTGAAGCTTTCTTT CASSSPGGSSLNTEAFF . TRBV5-4 . TRBJ1-1
TGTGCCAGCAGTAGGGGGAACAATGAGCAGTTCTTC CASSRGNNEQFF . TRBV2 . TRBJ2-1
TGTGCCAGCAGTCTCTATACTAGCGGGTCCGATACGCAGTATTTT CASSLYTSGSDTQYF TRBD2 TRBV28 . TRBJ2-3
TGTGCCATCAGTGAGTCGACTAGGAGAGGGAACACTGAAGCTTTCTTT CAISESTRRGNTEAFF . TRBV10-3 once TRBJ1-1
TGTGCCAGCAGTCCCCCGGGGTACTATGGCTACACCTTC CASSPPGYYGYTF . TRBV28 once TRBJ1-2
TGTGCTAGCAGCTTAGAAGCTACCGGGACAGGAAACAATGAGCAGTTCTTC CASSLEATGTGNNEQFF TRBD1 TRBV7-7 . TRBJ2-1
TGTGCCAGCAGCTTAGGGATAAGAGGTAGTACTGAAGCTTTCTTT CASSLGIRGSTEAFF . TRBV7-2 . TRBJ1-1
TGTGCCAGCAGCCCAACGGACAGGGGGCGTGAAAAACTGTTTTTT CASSPTDRGREKLFF TRBD1 TRBV7-9 . TRBJ1-4
TGTGCCAGTAGTATCACCCCGGGACAGCGAAACACTGAAGCTTTCTTT CASSITPGQRNTEAFF TRBD1 TRBV19 . TRBJ1-1
TGTGCCAGTTCCCCAGGGGGAACGAACACCGGGGAGCTGTTTTTT CASSPGGTNTGELFF TRBD1 TRBV5-4 . TRBJ2-2
TGTGCCAGCAGTTTAGACCTCCTAGAAACCCAGTACTTC CASSLDLLETQYF . TRBV28 . TRBJ2-5
TGTGCCAGCAGTTTAATAGGGGACAGGCAGGACGATACGCAGTATTTT CASSLIGDRQDDTQYF TRBD1 TRBV28 once TRBJ2-3
TGCGCCAGCAGCCTTCTAGCGGGGGTAGGAGATACGCAGTATTTT CASSLLAGVGDTQYF TRBD2 TRBV5-1 . TRBJ2-3
TGTGCCTGGAGTAGTGGGCTGCAGACTGGGGCCAACGTCCTGACTTTC CAWSSGLQTGANVLTF . TRBV30 . TRBJ2-6
TGTGCCAGCAGGGGAGCGCTTAGCACAGATACGCAGTATTTT CASRGALSTDTQYF . TRBV5-4 once TRBJ2-3
TGTGCCAGCAGCCTCGGACAGGGGAACACCGGGGAGCTGTTTTTT CASSLGQGNTGELFF TRBD1 TRBV7-9 . TRBJ2-2
TGTGCCAGCAGCTTACGAGTTAGTGGGGCCAACGTCCTGACTTTC CASSLRVSGANVLTF . TRBV7-9 . TRBJ2-6
TGTGCCAGCAGTGAAACCCTGGAGGGAGGTCAGCCCCAGCATTTT CASSETLEGGQPQHF . TRBV6-1 . TRBJ1-5
TGTGCCAGCAGCGTGCTAGCGGGGGCCTCCACCGGGGAGCTGTTTTTT CASSVLAGASTGELFF TRBD2 TRBV9 . TRBJ2-2
TGTGCCAGCAGCTTAGGAGGTACAGTCAATTCACCCCTCCACTTT CASSLGGTVNSPLHF . TRBV7-3 . TRBJ1-6